Presented here are 25 T cell receptor beta chains from one specimen sequenced in a study of regulatory T cells in long-lasting Graves disease. Construction of the TCR beta libraries employed iRepertoire HTBI primers in conjunction with Arm-PCR of CDR3 regions. TCRdb recomputed calls from the multiplex PCR reads with MiXCR, one row per CDR3 protein. The sample consists of 400,000 to 500,000 distinct CDR3 sequences, about 15% of them appearing once. The time point here: newly diagnosed GD, antithyroid drugs for less than 3 months. Following extraction of RNA from PBMCs, that RNA was used to make the TCR library. The sample was also reused in another study, on T cells in Graves' hyperthyroidism and ophthalmopathy.

Here the sequenced sample was peripheral blood mononuclear cells (PBMCs), taken at new diagnosis, from a patient treated with antithyroid drugs. These receptors were taken from a woman aged 25 to 39 with Graves disease.

This clonotype was counted only a few times. The chain joins TRBV29-1 to TRBJ2-1; D not certain. Per germline, CDR1 SQVTM and CDR2 ANQGSEA. The CDR3 loop spans 11 amino acids. V dropped 4 bases and J dropped 2 bases, with 3 bases sitting between them. The CDR3 sequence is CSVVTYNEQFF. The CDR3 nucleotides read TGCAGCGTTGTTACCTACAATGAGCAGTTCTTC.

In its sample, this clonotype was seen a few times. V is TRBV4-1 and J is TRBJ1-1; a weak D match, TRBD1 (6 bases). V was shortened by 6 bases and J by 4 bases, with 12 bases between the two germline ends. In germline, CDR1 is MGHRA, CDR2 YSYEKL. This CDR3 is built from 13 residues. CDR3 DNA: TGCGCCAGCAGGAGAACGACAGGCACTGAAGCTTTCTTT. Amino acid sequence: CASRRTTGTEAFF.

This clonotype was observed at least ten times. V gene TRBV29-1 combines with J gene TRBJ2-3; D is unresolved. Per germline, CDR1 SQVTM and CDR2 ANQGSEA. Trimming pared 1 base from V and 3 bases from J, leaving 11 bases between. The CDR3 extends over 14 amino acids. CDR3 DNA: TGCAGCGTTGAAGTCACCGTGGAGACAGATACGCAGTATTTT. Encoded protein: CSVEVTVETDTQYF.

This clonotype was counted many times. V gene TRBV4-2 combines with J gene TRBJ2-1; no definite D call. With 1 base removed from V and 7 bases from J, the gap between germline ends came to 5 bases. The CDR3 extends over 12 amino acids. Germline lookup yields CDR1 LGHNA and CDR2 YNFKEQ. The CDR3 loop is CASSQVRNEQFF. CDR3 nucleotides: TGTGCCAGCAGCCAAGTAAGAAATGAGCAGTTCTTC.

This clonotype was seen repeatedly, ten times or more. The chain joins TRBV7-3 to TRBJ2-7; TRBD2 matches at 14 bases. The V and J ends lost 5 bases and 5 bases, in that order; junction bases with no gene match: 5. The CDR3 has 15 amino acids. Germline CDR1 reads SGHTA; CDR2 reads FQGTGA. The CDR3 sequence is CASSPSGLAGDEQYF. CDR3 sequence (DNA): TGTGCCAGCAGCCCCTCGGGACTAGCGGGAGACGAGCAGTACTTC.

This clonotype was found many times. This chain uses TRBV3-1 with TRBJ1-3; D is uncertain. The CDR3 spans 13 residues. The ends were cut back, 1 base at V and 4 bases at J, with 5 bases in the middle. Germline V gene sequence: CDR1 LGHDT, CDR2 YNNKEL (reference sequence). In DNA form, the CDR3 reads TGTGCCAGCAGCCAAGGGAAAGGAAACACCATATATTTT. This gives the protein CASSQGKGNTIYF.

Regarding this clonotype: A read error may account for a junction end that differs from germline. The genes are TRBV12-3 or TRBV12-4 and TRBJ2-7; D unresolved. This CDR3 is built from 15 residues. The CDR3 protein is CASSFFLGRHYERYF. In nucleotides, the CDR3 is TGTGCCAGCAGTTTTTTTTTAGGCCGGCACTACGAGCGGTACTTC.

This clonotype was detected ten times or more. This rearrangement joins TRBV20-1 to TRBJ1-3, with D possibly being TRBD1 (6 bases). V was trimmed by 3 bases and J by 0 bases, leaving 15 bases between them. The CDR3 loop spans 16 amino acids. The germline V gene encodes CDR1 DFQATT and CDR2 SNEGSKA (reference sequence). CDR3 in DNA: TGCAGTGCTAGGACAGGTCAACTATTCTCTGGAAACACCATATATTTT. Protein sequence: CSARTGQLFSGNTIYF.

Many counts were recorded for this clonotype. The CDR3 is CASSHVGTSLYEQYF. Written as DNA, the CDR3 is TGTGCCAGCAGCCATGTCGGGACTAGCCTTTACGAGCAGTACTTC. This chain uses TRBV3-1 with TRBJ2-7, with TRBD2 identical over 9 bases. With V trimmed by 3 bases and J by 4 bases, 7 bases remained unmatched. Per germline, CDR1 LGHDT and CDR2 YNNKEL (reference sequence). The CDR3 has 15 amino acids.

In the case of this clonotype: This likely traces to a read error, being one base from a far larger clone. The V call is TRBV15, the J call TRBJ2-3; D might be TRBD2 (6 bases). The tail of the sequence fits TRBJ2-7 better, so the J call may be wrong. The germline V gene encodes CDR1 LNHNV and CDR2 YYDKDF (reference sequence). The CDR3 spans 14 residues. The chain's CDR3 is CATSRVGGIGEQYF. In nucleotides, the CDR3 is TGTGCCACCAGCAGAGTTGGCGGGATAGGAGAGCAGTACTTC.

Many counts were recorded for this clonotype. The chain links TRBV12-3 or TRBV12-4 to TRBJ1-5; D is unclear. The V end lost 2 bases, the J end lost 6 bases, and 5 bases lay between the germline ends. The CDR3 has 12 residues. CDR3 DNA sequence: TGTGCCAGCAGTTTAAACAGTCAGCCCCAGCATTTT. Protein: CASSLNSQPQHF.

This clonotype was observed at least ten times. The chain uses TRBV5-1 and TRBJ2-1; 10 bases agree with TRBD2. This CDR3 spans 21 amino acids. V lost 0 bases to trimming and J lost 0 bases; unmatched junction nucleotides: 15. The V gene's germline CDR1 is SGHRS and CDR2 YFSETQ. For the CDR3, the DNA is TGCGCCAGCAGCTTGGAGGGGGGCAGAACTAGCGGGGTACCCTCCTACAATGAGCAGTTCTTC. Translating it yields CASSLEGGRTSGVPSYNEQFF.

This clonotype was counted ten times or more. The chain couples TRBV7-8 to TRBJ1-1; D not resolved. The CDR3 totals 12 residues. CDR1 and CDR2 from the germline V gene are SGHVS and FQNEAQ. V dropped 6 bases and J dropped 3 bases, with 8 bases sitting between them. CDR3 sequence: CASRPRDTEAFF. In DNA form, the CDR3 reads TGTGCCAGCAGGCCCCGTGACACTGAAGCTTTCTTT. The full variable domain, with the rest looked up from reference TRBV7-8 and TRBJ1-1, is GAGVSQSPRYKVAKRGQDVALRCDPISGHVSLFWYQQALGQGPEFLTYFQNEAQLDKSGLPSDRFFAERPEGSVSTLKIQRTQQEDSAVYLCASRPRDTEAFFGQGTRLTVV.

This chain connects TRBV7-9 to TRBJ2-7, with 9 bases that match TRBD2. This CDR3 contains 15 residues. The V gene's germline CDR1 is SEHNR and CDR2 FQNEAQ (reference sequence). After removal of 5 bases from V and 2 bases from J, the junction contained 7 bases not matched to a gene. The CDR3 region is CASSLGTSRPYEQYF. The CDR3 DNA reads TGTGCCAGCAGCCTTGGGACTAGCAGACCCTACGAGCAGTACTTC.

The chain recombines TRBV7-8 with TRBJ2-7, with TRBD1 matching 10 bases. From germline, CDR1 is SGHVS and CDR2 FQNEAQ. The length of the CDR3 is 15 residues. V lost 8 bases, J lost 3 bases, and 10 bases stayed unmatched. The CDR3 nucleotides are TGTGCCAGCGGCGAAAGAGGGACAGGGGTCTACGAGCAGTACTTC. It specifies CASGERGTGVYEQYF.

This clonotype was counted at least ten times. The chain couples TRBV5-1 to TRBJ2-3; tentatively, D is TRBD2 (5 bases). CDR3 length equals 17 residues. CDR1 and CDR2 from the germline V gene are SGHRS and YFSETQ. V was pared by 0 bases and J by 0 bases, with 14 bases between. CDR3 amino acids: CASSLATTPTSTDTQYF. The CDR3 bases are TGCGCCAGCAGCTTGGCGACTACCCCGACAAGCACAGATACGCAGTATTTT.

This clonotype was counted many times. CDR3 nucleotides: TGCGCCAGCAGCTTGGGACTAGGGGCCCTTCCTTACGAGCAGTACTTC. Protein product: CASSLGLGALPYEQYF. This chain links TRBV5-1 with TRBJ2-7, with D possibly TRBD2 on 6 matching bases. The germline V and J ends were trimmed by 0 bases and 4 bases, with 17 bases remaining between them. The CDR3 contains 16 residues. In germline, CDR1 is SGHRS, CDR2 YFSETQ.

Turning to this clonotype: A single base is all that separates this from a far larger clone, so a read error is likely. The CDR3 carries no conserved terminal phenylalanine or tryptophan, so it likely arises from a read error. V and J are TRBV11-2 and TRBJ1-1, with a possible D match to TRBD1 (6 bases). This CDR3 region has 14 residues. CDR1 and CDR2 (germline): SGHAT, FQNNGV. V was shortened by 6 bases and J by 0 bases, with 11 bases between the two germline ends. CDR3 coding DNA: TGTGCCAGCAGTCTACAGGGATTGAACACTGAAGCTTTCTCT. Its protein is CASSLQGLNTEAFS.

The rearrangement joins TRBV7-2 to TRBJ1-2; a weak D match, TRBD1 (6 bases). Deletions cut 11 bases from V and 7 bases from J, with 20 bases between. The length of the CDR3 is 13 residues. CDR1 and CDR2 from the germline V gene are SGHTA and FQGNSA. The CDR3 sequence: CASNRVERGGYTF. The CDR3 region has the DNA TGTGCCTCAAACAGGGTGGAGAGAGGTGGCTACACCTTC.

J is TRBJ2-4 and V is TRBV30; TRBD2 agrees at 9 bases. Germline V lookup: CDR1 GTSNPN, CDR2 SVGIG (reference sequence). CDR3 length: 17 amino acids. V lost 0 bases, J lost 0 bases, and 6 bases stayed unmatched. The CDR3 loop is CAWSVGLAGLAKNIQYF. In nucleotides, the CDR3 is TGTGCCTGGAGTGTAGGCCTAGCGGGACTAGCCAAAAACATTCAGTACTTC.

The chain links TRBV30 to TRBJ1-2; D remains ambiguous. This CDR3 has 11 residues. Trimming cost V 3 bases and J 6 bases, with 8 bases left between them. Germline CDR1 GTSNPN, CDR2 SVGIG (reference sequence). The DNA of the CDR3 is TGTGCCTGGAGGGGCGGGGATGGCTACACCTTC. Translation gives CAWRGGDGYTF.

V gene TRBV19 combines with J gene TRBJ2-6; no firm D call. The CDR3 covers 17 residues. The V gene lost 6 bases and the J gene lost 4 bases, with 19 bases spanning the gap. Germline CDR1 is LNHDA and CDR2 is SQIVND (reference sequence). The CDR3 bases are TGTGCCAGTAGAAATAGAGCGAAGGAATCCGGGGCCAACGTCCTGACTTTC. Protein product: CASRNRAKESGANVLTF.

This clonotype showed up many times. J is TRBJ2-4 and V is TRBV2; 9 bases align to TRBD1. Germline values: CDR1 SNHLY, CDR2 FYNNEI. The CDR3 totals 18 residues. The trim removed 3 bases at V and 7 bases at J, leaving 16 bases unmatched. As DNA, the CDR3 is TGTGCCAGCAGTGAGGTCGGGACAGGGACCCTTAGGCGGAACATTCAGTACTTC. Its protein product is CASSEVGTGTLRRNIQYF.

This clonotype turned up a few times. The J gene is TRBJ2-7, the V gene TRBV20-1; D is perhaps TRBD1 or TRBD2 (5 bases each). The V end was cut by 0 bases, the J end by 4 bases, with 22 bases between. The CDR3 covers 17 residues. Germline assignment: CDR1 DFQATT and CDR2 SNEGSKA (reference sequence). CDR3 loop: CSARDSGLRGAFYEQYF. The CDR3 DNA sequence: TGCAGTGCTAGAGATTCGGGGCTCCGGGGCGCTTTTTACGAGCAGTACTTC.

V usage is TRBV20-1 and J usage is TRBJ1-5, with D possibly TRBD1 on 6 matching bases. CDR3 size: 17 residues. The germline V gene encodes CDR1 DFQATT and CDR2 SNEGSKA (reference sequence). With 3 bases removed from V and 2 bases from J, the gap between germline ends came to 20 bases. CDR3 nucleotides: TGCAGTGCTAGTAATCCCGACAGGCAGGTCGGCAATCAGCCCCAGCATTTT. Protein product: CSASNPDRQVGNQPQHF.